What follows are 5 T cell receptor beta chains derived from one specimen sequenced in a study of regulatory T cells in long-lasting Graves disease. Libraries of TCR beta came from iRepertoire HTBI primers plus Arm-PCR of CDR3 regions. TCRdb independently ran MiXCR on the multiplex PCR reads; one entry per CDR3 protein. Of some 430,000 distinct CDR3 sequences listed, 20% to 25% were seen once; the top ten hold roughly 7.1%. This sample's time point: persistent/refractory GD, antithyroid drugs over 5 years with positive TRAb. With RNA extracted from PBMCs as input, the TCR library was made. The input for sequencing was peripheral blood mononuclear cells (PBMCs), taken when the disease was refractory, from a patient treated with antithyroid drugs. Every receptor here comes from a female donor with Graves disease.

V is TRBV28 and J is TRBJ2-7; 10 bases agree with TRBD1. Germline V gene lookup returns CDR1 MDHEN and CDR2 SYDVKM. This CDR3 has 19 residues. Germline trimming cut 4 bases from V and 0 bases from J; bases unmatched to any gene: 15. DNA of the CDR3: TGTGCCAGCAGTTATGGACAGGGGGGCGACGGTCGTAGCTCCTACGAGCAGTACTTC. Amino acid sequence: CASSYGQGGDGRSSYEQYF.

Ten or more counts support this clonotype. CDR3 coding DNA: TGTGCCAGCAGTTTTTACAGGGGCGAGACTGAAGCTTTCTTT. Protein sequence: CASSFYRGETEAFF. This chain connects TRBV12-3 or TRBV12-4 to TRBJ1-1; TRBD1 agrees at 7 bases. This CDR3 region has 14 residues. Trimming cost V 3 bases and J 5 bases; bases outside gene matches: 6.

A note on this clonotype: This may be a read error, as it is one base from a much larger clone. The CDR3 does not end in the conserved phenylalanine or tryptophan, so this is likely a read error. The rearrangement joins TRBV7-7 to TRBJ2-5; D might be TRBD2 (6 bases). This CDR3 is built from 13 residues. CDR1 is SSHAT and CDR2 is FNYEAQ in the germline V gene (reference sequence). The CDR3 DNA follows: TGTGCTAGCAGCTTAGGTCTAGCGGAGACCCAGTACCTC. This gives the protein CASSLGLAETQYL.

In this sample, this clonotype turned up many times. The chain couples TRBV10-3 to TRBJ2-7; perhaps TRBD2 as D (6 bases). CDR1 is ENHRY and CDR2 is SYGVKD in the germline V gene. The CDR3 consists of 13 residues. V dropped 2 bases and J dropped 7 bases, with 12 bases sitting between them. In nucleotides, the CDR3 is TGTGCCATCAGTGAGGGGGAGGCGGGGGAGCAGTACTTC. This codes for CAISEGEAGEQYF.

Details on this clonotype: Possible read error: a much larger clone is one base away. The V and J genes are TRBV11-3 and TRBJ2-5; TRBD2 matches at 10 bases. The CDR3 consists of 15 residues. Germline CDR1 is SGHNT and CDR2 is YENEEA. Here the CDR3 DNA reads TGTGCCATCAGCTTTGAGAGCGGGAGGGCCGGGACCCAGTACTTC. It codes for CAISFESGRAGTQYF.